This TCR beta chain emerged from a study of CXCR3-negative and CXCR3-positive naive CD8 T cells (dated by TCRdb to between 2018 and 2021). Background for the entire study: Approximately 130 million TRB reads were obtained in total, roughly 1.5 +/- 0.3 million reads per library. The diversity and physicochemical repertoire analyses included 11 donors pooled from two independent experiments. Naive subsets from 5 donors and memory cells from 3 donors were included in the TRBV-TRBJ cluster analysis. General conclusions and limits of the study: TRB CDR3s from CXCR3-positive naive cells showed higher hydrophobicity (lower Kidera factor 4), lower energy, and higher strength and volume indices than CXCR3-negative naive cells. Freshly isolated PBMCs were used for most assays because CXCR3 expression partially decreased after cryopreservation. Comparably high repertoire diversity was found in both naive subsets, whereas much lower repertoire diversity was found in memory CD8+ T cells. Naive CXCR3-negative and CXCR3-positive cells from the same donor showed similar TRBV-TRBJ usage, whereas memory cells showed distinct patterns. Because surface CD5, which is linked to self-reactivity in mice, was comparable between the naive subsets, TCR interaction strength was also inferred from TRB CDR3 physicochemical properties.

Counted from cysteine to phenylalanine, this CDR3 has 16 amino acids. The DNA sequence is not available. Looking up the germline V gene yields CDR1 MDHEN and CDR2 SYDVKM. Each CD8+ T cell subset was flow-sorted in triplicate, with roughly 300,000 cells per subset placed directly into RLT lysis buffer. To keep memory contaminants out, a stringent definition of naive CD8+ T cells was applied: CD45RO-CCR7+CD27+CD95-. Standard density gradient centrifugation was used to isolate peripheral blood mononuclear cells from buffy coats. Naive CXCR3-negative and CXCR3-positive CD8+ T cells were flow-sorted on a FACSAria III. Total RNA was extracted from sorted cells using an RNeasy Mini Kit. Remarks on this clonotype: The target of this receptor is not known.

TCRdb records NextSeq 550 as the sequencer. The Human TCR Profiling Kit (MiLaboratory) was used to make UMI-labeled 5' RACE TRB cDNA libraries. cDNA synthesis used the entire amount of extracted RNA, and PCR amplification then used the entire amount of cDNA produced. Libraries were prepared in parallel with an identical number of PCR cycles. The original pipeline was this. With a minimum of two reads required per UMI, MIGEC and MiXCR pulled out about 57,000 +/- 9,900 unique UMI-labeled TRB cDNA molecules from each library. On average, each library contained approximately 40,000 +/- 10,000 functional in-frame TRB CDR3 nucleotide clonotypes without stop codons. Diversity metrics, including normalized Shannon-Wiener and Chao1, were computed in VDJtools after downsampling to 5000 UMI-labeled TRB molecules per sample. Clonotype-size-weighted physicochemical properties of the central five CDR3 residues (interaction energy, strength, volume and Kidera factor 4) were computed in VDJtools. Following TCRdb reprocessing, every CDR3 protein sequence forms one entry, and DNA is not provided. The V and J calls shown here were made by TCRdb, not taken from the authors' results. The data table for this sample lists 150,000 to 180,000 distinct CDR3 sequences. About 0.48% of the sample comes from the top ten.

The origin of this receptor is a human donor in good health. Some clones in this sample may be carry-over from other donors' samples. The sequencing input was naive CXCR3+ CD8+ T cells from blood. What this sample's cell subset or site label stands for: CD45RO-CCR7+CD27+CD95- naive CD8+ T cells expressing CXCR3 (TNR3+). The chain employs TRBV28 and TRBJ1-6; TCRdb's D gene call, TRBD1, goes unchecked for lack of DNA. This receptor has the CDR3 CASSLRGPSYNSPLHF.